This TCR beta chain was recovered during a study of circulating CD8 cells and anti-PD-1 response in melanoma. The wider study: Complete or partial response defined responders; stable or progressive disease, non-responders. Study results and limitations: Subset repertoires were largely private at M1, with under 7% shared. Some patients were treatment-naive; others were previously treated.

This clonotype is termed medium-sized. Its antigen is not known. Four subsets defined by PD-1 and/or TIGIT were sorted from live CD3+CD8+TCRalphabeta+ cells. The QIAseq Immune Repertoire TCR panel built the libraries from about 14 ng of total RNA. TCRdb ran MiXCR on the reads and lists one entry per CDR3 protein. This sample has about 260 distinct CDR3 sequences, with roughly 13% found just once. The source is a human donor with melanoma. The source material was CD8+ T cells from PBMCs, sampled at baseline or after one month of anti-PD-1 therapy (not recorded which).

The CDR3, as DNA: TGTGCCAGCAATCCGGGCTACTATGGCTACACCTTC. This codes for CASNPGYYGYTF. The J gene is TRBJ1-2, the V gene TRBV28, with D unclear. The CDR3 consists of 12 residues. Trimming removed 7 bases at V and 3 bases at J, with 9 bases between. CDR1 and CDR2 from the germline V gene are MDHEN and SYDVKM.